This entry lists 2 T cell receptor beta chains sequenced from one sample in a study of cytomegalovirus exposure and HLA in healthy donors. The PCR had 60 Vbeta and 13 Jbeta primers. Measured with immunoSEQ multiplex PCR; TCRdb has only the in-frame clones, and not every one. Altogether 210,000 or so clones are present, around 80% being singletons, with the ten largest covering roughly 0.71%. Sequenced material: PBMCs. Receptor source: a boy aged 2 to 10 in good health and CMV-seronegative.

The V gene is TRBV7-9, the J gene TRBJ2-7, with 8 nucleotides matching TRBD2. The CDR3 sequence is 16 residues long. Germline loops: CDR1 SEHNR, CDR2 FQNEAQ (reference sequence). V gave up 3 bases and J gave up 1 base; unmatched junction bases: 8. CDR3 in DNA: TGTGCCAGCAGCTTGGGAACGGGAGGGCCGTCCTACGAGCAGTACTTC. Protein: CASSLGTGGPSYEQYF.

The rearrangement joins TRBV29-1 to TRBJ2-5; the match to TRBD2 covers 11 bases. The length of the CDR3 is 14 residues. CDR1 and CDR2 (germline): SQVTM, ANQGSEA. V was pared by 6 bases and J by 4 bases, with 7 bases of the junction left unmatched. This CDR3 is CSVRKLAGVETQYF. The CDR3 DNA is TGCAGCGTCCGAAAACTAGCGGGAGTAGAGACCCAGTACTTC.